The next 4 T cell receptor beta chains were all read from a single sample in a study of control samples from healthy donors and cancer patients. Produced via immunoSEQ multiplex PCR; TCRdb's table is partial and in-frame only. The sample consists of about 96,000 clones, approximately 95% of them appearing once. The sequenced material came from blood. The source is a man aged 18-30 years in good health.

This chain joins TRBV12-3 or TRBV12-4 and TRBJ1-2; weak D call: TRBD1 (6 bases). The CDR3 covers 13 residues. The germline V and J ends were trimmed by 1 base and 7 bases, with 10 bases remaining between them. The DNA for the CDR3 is TGTGCCAGCAGTTTAGTAGGGGGTGGTGGCTACACCTTC. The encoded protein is CASSLVGGGGYTF.

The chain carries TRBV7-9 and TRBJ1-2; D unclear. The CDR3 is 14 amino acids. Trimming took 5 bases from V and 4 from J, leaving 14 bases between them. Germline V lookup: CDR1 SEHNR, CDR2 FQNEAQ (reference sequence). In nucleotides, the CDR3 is TGTGCCAGCAGCCCCCCAACGCAAATCTATGGCTACACCTTC. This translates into CASSPPTQIYGYTF.

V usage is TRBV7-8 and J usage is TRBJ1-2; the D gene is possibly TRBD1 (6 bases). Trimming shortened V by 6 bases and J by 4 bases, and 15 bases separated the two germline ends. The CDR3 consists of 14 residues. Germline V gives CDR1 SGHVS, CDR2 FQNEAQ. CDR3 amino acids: CASSRQGGGYGYTF. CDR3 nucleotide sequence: TGTGCCAGCAGTAGACAAGGGGGAGGCTATGGCTACACCTTC.

The CDR3 sequence is CASSEDYEQYF. CDR3 nucleotide sequence: TGTGCCAGCAGCGAAGATTACGAGCAGTACTTC. J is TRBJ2-7 and V is TRBV6-2 or TRBV6-3, with D unresolved. V dropped 6 bases and J dropped 4 bases, with 7 bases sitting between them. Germline V CDR1 and CDR2: MNHEY, SVGEGT. This CDR3 has 11 amino acids.